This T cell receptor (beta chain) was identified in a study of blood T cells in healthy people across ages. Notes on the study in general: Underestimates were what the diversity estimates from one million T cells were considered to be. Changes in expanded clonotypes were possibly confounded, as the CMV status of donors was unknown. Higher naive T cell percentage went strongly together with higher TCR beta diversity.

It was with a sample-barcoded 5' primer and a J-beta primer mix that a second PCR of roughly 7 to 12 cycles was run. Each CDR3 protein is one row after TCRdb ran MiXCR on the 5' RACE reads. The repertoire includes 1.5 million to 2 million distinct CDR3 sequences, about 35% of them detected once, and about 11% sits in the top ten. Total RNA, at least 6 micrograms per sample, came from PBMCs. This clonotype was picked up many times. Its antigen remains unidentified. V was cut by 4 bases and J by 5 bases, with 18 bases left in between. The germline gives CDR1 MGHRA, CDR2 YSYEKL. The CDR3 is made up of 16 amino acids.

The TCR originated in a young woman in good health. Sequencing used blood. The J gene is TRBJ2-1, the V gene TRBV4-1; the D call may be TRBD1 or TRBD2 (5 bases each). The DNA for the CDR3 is TGCGCCAGCAGCCGTACCGGGACGCAGAGTGACAATGAGCAGTTCTTC. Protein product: CASSRTGTQSDNEQFF.